These T cell receptor beta chains were read from a single sample in a study of blood T cells in healthy people across ages. One entry per CDR3 protein results from TCRdb running MiXCR on the 5' RACE reads. This sample yields about 1.8 million distinct CDR3 sequences, of which just under 50% are seen a single time; over 2% belongs to the top ten. The sample comprised blood. These receptors all stem from a woman between 40 and 55 years old in good health. Both conserved end residues are part of each CDR3. The D gene is left open where the match is weak. The listing skips clone size in some rows; elsewhere it reads once, few, many or a size class.

V gene	J gene	clone size	D gene	CDR3 DNA	CDR3 protein
TRBV27	TRBJ2-7	NA	TRBD1	TGTGCCACCAGACAGGGACAATATGCCTACAATGAGCAGTACTTC	CATRQGQYAYNEQYF
TRBV5-1	TRBJ1-2	few	TRBD1	TGCGCCAGCAGAGCTTGGACAGGGAACTATGGCTACACCTTC	CASRAWTGNYGYTF
TRBV28	TRBJ2-3	NA	TRBD1	TGTGCCAGCAGTCAACCGGGACAGCTATCGGTAGATACGCAGTATTTT	CASSQPGQLSVDTQYF
TRBV5-1	TRBJ2-1	NA	TRBD2	TGCGCCAGCAGCGACCCAACTAGCGGGAGAGGTAATGAGCAGTTCTTC	CASSDPTSGRGNEQFF
TRBV29-1	TRBJ2-6	few	TRBD1	TGCAGCGTTGAGGACAGGGCTGGGGCCAACGTCCTGACTTTC	CSVEDRAGANVLTF
TRBV20-1	TRBJ2-3	NA	NA	TGCAGTGCTAAAGGGACAAGTAGCACAGATACGCAGTATTTT	CSAKGTSSTDTQYF
TRBV25-1	TRBJ1-5	few	NA	TGTGCCAGCTCAGCACTTAATCAGCCCCAGCATTTT	CASSALNQPQHF
TRBV29-1	TRBJ1-2	NA	TRBD1	TGCAGCGTCGACAGGGGATCCCTTCATGGCTACACCTTC	CSVDRGSLHGYTF
TRBV2	TRBJ2-7	once	TRBD2	TGTGCCGGCGCCCCTACTAGCGGGGCTTACAATGAGCAGTACTTC	CAGAPTSGAYNEQYF
TRBV20-1	TRBJ2-3	NA	NA	TGCAGTCAGACCGGTCCAGATACGCAGTATTTT	CSQTGPDTQYF
TRBV4-2	TRBJ1-6	few	TRBD1	TGTGCCAGCAGCCAAGAGGGGGTGGGACAGAATTATAATTCACCCCTCCACTTT	CASSQEGVGQNYNSPLHF
TRBV7-2	TRBJ2-1	NA	TRBD2	TGTGCCAGCAGCTCTCTAGCGGGGGGACAGTACGGTGAGCAGTTCTTC	CASSSLAGGQYGEQFF
TRBV6-1	TRBJ2-7	NA	NA	TGTGCCAGCAGTGAACAGGGAAGGGCGCAGTACTTC	CASSEQGRAQYF
TRBV10-3	TRBJ1-1	few	NA	TGTGCCATCAGCGCGAACGGGGTCGAAGCTTTCTTT	CAISANGVEAFF
TRBV27	TRBJ2-3	NA	TRBD1	TGTGCCAGCAGTTCATACCGGGACAGGGCAAAATCAGATACGCAGTATTTT	CASSSYRDRAKSDTQYF
TRBV6-6	TRBJ2-7	few	NA	TGTGCCAGCAGCTCATACGGGGGTATAAACGAGCAGTACTTC	CASSSYGGINEQYF
TRBV7-9	TRBJ2-5	few	NA	TGTGCCAGCAGCTTACTGACAGGCCCTCAAGAGACCCAGTACTTC	CASSLLTGPQETQYF
TRBV3-1	TRBJ2-4	NA	TRBD1	TGTGCCAGCAGCCAAAGACAGGGCCAAGAGGCCCAGTACTTC	CASSQRQGQEAQYF
TRBV7-8	TRBJ1-5	NA	NA	TGTGCCAGCAGTCCCCTCGGGGGCAATCAGCCCCAGCATTTT	CASSPLGGNQPQHF
TRBV9	TRBJ2-1	NA	TRBD2	TGTGCCAGCAGCGTAGGCGGGCTAGCGGGGACCGATGAGCAGTTCTTC	CASSVGGLAGTDEQFF
TRBV20-1	TRBJ1-2	NA	NA	TGCAGTCCTCGAAACTATGGCTACACCTTC	CSPRNYGYTF
TRBV4-2	TRBJ2-3	few	TRBD2	TGTGCCAGCAGCCCCCGGACTAGCGGGGATATGGATACGCAGTATTTT	CASSPRTSGDMDTQYF
TRBV20-1	TRBJ2-7	NA	TRBD2	TGCAGTGCTAACCGGGGGGGCTGGTACGAGCAGTACTTC	CSANRGGWYEQYF
TRBV7-3	TRBJ1-4	NA	NA	TGTGCCAACAAGGGACCTCATAATGAAAAACTGTTTTTT	CANKGPHNEKLFF